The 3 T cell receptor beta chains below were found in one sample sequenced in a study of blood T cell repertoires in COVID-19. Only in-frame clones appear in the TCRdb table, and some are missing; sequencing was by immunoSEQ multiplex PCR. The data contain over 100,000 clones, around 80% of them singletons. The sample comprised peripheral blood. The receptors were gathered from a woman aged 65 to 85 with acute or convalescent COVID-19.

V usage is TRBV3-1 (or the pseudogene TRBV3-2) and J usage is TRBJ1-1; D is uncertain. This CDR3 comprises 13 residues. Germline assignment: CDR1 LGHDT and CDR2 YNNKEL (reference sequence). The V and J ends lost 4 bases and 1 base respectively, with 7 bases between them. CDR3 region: CASSRPGNTEAFF. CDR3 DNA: TGTGCCAGCAGCCGGCCGGGGAACACTGAAGCTTTCTTT.

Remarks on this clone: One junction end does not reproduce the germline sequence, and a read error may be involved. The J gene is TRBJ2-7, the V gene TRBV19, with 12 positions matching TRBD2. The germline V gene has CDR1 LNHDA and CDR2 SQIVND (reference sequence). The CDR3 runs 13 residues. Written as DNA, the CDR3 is TGTGCCAGTAGTAGAGACTTTACTAGCGGGAGGACCTTC. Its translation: CASSRDFTSGRTF.

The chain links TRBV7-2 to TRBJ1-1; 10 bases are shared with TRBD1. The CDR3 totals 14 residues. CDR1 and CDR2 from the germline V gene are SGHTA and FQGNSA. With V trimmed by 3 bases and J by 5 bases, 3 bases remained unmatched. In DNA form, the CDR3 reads TGTGCCAGCAGCTTTAGGACAGGGGGGACTGAAGCTTTCTTT. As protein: CASSFRTGGTEAFF.